This entry lists 23 T cell receptor beta chains sequenced from one sample in a study of blood T cell repertoires in COVID-19. Some clones are missing from TCRdb's copy, which holds only in-frame ones; the method was immunoSEQ multiplex PCR. The sample shows around 130,000 clones, 86% of them seen only once. The sample was peripheral blood. All receptors derive from a man between 40 and 49 years old with acute or convalescent COVID-19.

The rearrangement uses TRBV6-5 and TRBJ2-1; D gene ambiguous. Per germline, CDR1 MNHEY and CDR2 SVGAGI. V was trimmed by 5 bases and J by 2 bases, leaving 7 bases between them. The CDR3 totals 13 residues. The CDR3: CASSPVPYNEQFF. CDR3 nucleotide sequence: TGTGCCAGCAGTCCCGTCCCCTACAATGAGCAGTTCTTC.

V is TRBV5-6 and J is TRBJ1-3; 10 nucleotides match TRBD1. Germline V gives CDR1 SGHDT, CDR2 YYEEEE. The V gene end was trimmed by 4 bases and the J gene end by 7 bases; junction bases not matched to a gene: 5. This CDR3 contains 14 residues. In DNA form, the CDR3 reads TGTGCCAGCAGCCCGACAGGGGGCAAGAACACCATATATTTT. This gives the protein CASSPTGGKNTIYF.

This sequence joins TRBV7-8 and TRBJ2-5; D perhaps matches TRBD2 (6 bases). V was clipped by 5 bases and J by 7 bases, with 17 bases between them. This CDR3 is 14 amino acids long. CDR1 is SGHVS, CDR2 FQNEAQ, per germline. CDR3 sequence (DNA): TGTGCCAGCAGCGCCCGACTAGACCTGGGGACCCAGTACTTC. The encoded protein is CASSARLDLGTQYF.

The V and J genes are TRBV7-2 and TRBJ1-1; 8 bases line up with TRBD1. The CDR3 covers 16 residues. J was trimmed by 0 bases and V by 7 bases; bases with no gene match: 10. CDR1 and CDR2 (germline): SGHTA, FQGNSA. CDR3 region: CASKFGTGVLNTEAFF. Written as DNA, the CDR3 is TGTGCCAGCAAATTCGGGACAGGAGTTCTGAACACTGAAGCTTTCTTT.

The chain combines TRBV30 with TRBJ1-6; weak D call: TRBD1 (5 bases). V was clipped by 0 bases and J by 8 bases, with 11 bases between them. Germline CDR1 GTSNPN, CDR2 SVGIG (reference sequence). This CDR3 has 14 residues. The CDR3 DNA reads TGTGCCTGGAGTGTTAGGGGTGGGGATTCACCCCTCCACTTT. It encodes CAWSVRGGDSPLHF.

The CDR3 protein is CASSFSGGGNEQFF. The CDR3 DNA follows: TGTGCCAGTAGTTTTAGCGGGGGGGGCAATGAGCAGTTCTTC. This sequence joins TRBV19 and TRBJ2-1, with TRBD2 identical over 11 bases. V gave up 5 bases and J gave up 6 bases; unmatched junction bases: 3. The germline V gene has CDR1 LNHDA and CDR2 SQIVND (reference sequence). There are 14 residues in the CDR3.

J is TRBJ1-6 and V is TRBV3-1 (or the pseudogene TRBV3-2); D is possibly TRBD1 (5 bases). Between the trimmed V and J ends, which lost 4 bases and 3 bases, there was a span of 13 bases. Germline V gene lookup returns CDR1 LGHDT and CDR2 YNNKEL (reference sequence). CDR3 length: 16 amino acids. The CDR3 here is CASSRVPTDYNSPLHF. CDR3 sequence (DNA): TGTGCCAGCAGCCGGGTACCGACAGACTATAATTCACCCCTCCACTTT.

The chain has TRBV27 and TRBJ2-3, with 14 bases lining up with TRBD2. The CDR3 is 16 residues long. The germline V gene encodes CDR1 MNHEY and CDR2 SMNVEV (reference sequence). Germline trimming cut 2 bases from V and 4 bases from J; bases unmatched to any gene: 2. The CDR3 protein is CASSLGTSGSADTQYF. CDR3 nucleotide sequence: TGTGCCAGCAGTTTAGGGACTAGCGGGAGTGCAGATACGCAGTATTTT.

CDR3 nucleotide sequence: TGTGCCAGCAGTGAAGCCCATAGGAGCTACGAGCAGTACTTC. Its protein is CASSEAHRSYEQYF. This chain connects TRBV6-1 to TRBJ2-7; the D is unclear. Germline CDR1 reads MNHNS; CDR2 reads SASEGT. The CDR3 totals 14 residues. Trimming took 0 bases from V and 3 from J, leaving 9 bases between them.

The chain employs TRBV5-1 and TRBJ2-1, with 7 bases that match TRBD2. Trimming cost V 7 bases and J 4 bases; bases outside gene matches: 11. This CDR3 has 15 residues. Germline loops: CDR1 SGHRS, CDR2 YFSETQ. The CDR3 spells CASGTISGQYNEQFF. CDR3 nucleotides: TGCGCCAGCGGTACTATTAGCGGGCAGTACAATGAGCAGTTCTTC.

The rearrangement uses TRBV7-8 and TRBJ2-1, with TRBD2 as a possible D gene (5 bases). Germline V CDR1 and CDR2: SGHVS, FQNEAQ. Trimming left V 1 base short and J 2 bases short, with 9 bases between. The CDR3 has 15 amino acids. CDR3 loop: CASSLEVGAYNEQFF. DNA of the CDR3: TGTGCCAGCAGCTTAGAGGTGGGAGCCTACAATGAGCAGTTCTTC.

This clone was seen just once. This chain joins TRBV19 and TRBJ2-7; a possible D gene is TRBD1 (6 bases). The length of the CDR3 is 15 residues. V shed 3 bases and J shed 5 bases, with 17 bases lying between them. From germline, CDR1 is LNHDA and CDR2 SQIVND (reference sequence). Here the CDR3 DNA reads TGTGCCAGTAGTATGAGACCCGACTACAGGGACGAGCAGTACTTC. Protein: CASSMRPDYRDEQYF.

The chain is built from TRBV21-1 and TRBJ1-4; TRBD1, as called in the table, went unchecked against the DNA. TRBV21-1 is labeled a pseudogene. This CDR3 contains 15 residues. CDR3 in DNA: TGTGCCAGCAGGGACAGGGGGGGGATCGGTGAAAAACTGTTTTTT. Protein product: CASRDRGGIGEKLFF.

The J gene is TRBJ2-1, the V gene TRBV9; D perhaps matches TRBD1 (5 bases). The germline V gene has CDR1 SGDLS and CDR2 YYNGEE. The CDR3 loop spans 16 amino acids. Trimming pared 0 bases from V and 5 bases from J, leaving 15 bases between. The CDR3 DNA reads TGTGCCAGCAGCGTAGAGCTCCGTGGACATAACAATGAGCAGTTCTTC. Translating gives CASSVELRGHNNEQFF.

The chain has TRBV2 and TRBJ1-5; 7 bases agree with TRBD1. The CDR3 runs to 15 residues. The germline CDR1 and CDR2 sequences are SNHLY and FYNNEI. Germline trimming cut 6 bases from V and 2 bases from J; bases unmatched to any gene: 7. CDR3 in amino acids: CASSGDRVGNQPQHF. The CDR3 DNA is TGTGCCAGCAGCGGGGACAGAGTCGGCAATCAGCCCCAGCATTTT.

The chain carries TRBV5-8 and TRBJ1-2; no firm D call. Deletions cut 6 bases from V and 6 bases from J, with 21 bases between. The germline V gene encodes CDR1 SGHTS and CDR2 YDEGEE. CDR3 length: 15 amino acids. The CDR3 spells CASIHDTGMRNGYTF. The CDR3 DNA follows: TGTGCCAGCATCCACGATACTGGAATGAGGAATGGCTACACCTTC.

This chain links TRBV12-5 with TRBJ1-3; D is unclear. Trimming pared 4 bases from V and 4 bases from J, leaving 5 bases between. CDR1 and CDR2 from the germline V gene are LGHNT and FRNRAP. The CDR3 is made up of 12 amino acids. CDR3 sequence (DNA): TGTGCTAGTGGTTCCTCCGGAAACACCATATATTTT. Its translation is CASGSSGNTIYF.

The rearrangement joins TRBV25-1 to TRBJ2-7; 7 bases fit TRBD1. V gave up 1 base and J gave up 5 bases; unmatched junction bases: 8. The CDR3 spans 15 residues. Germline loops: CDR1 MGHDK, CDR2 SYGVNS. The CDR3 DNA reads TGTGCCAGCAGTGAATTTAGTACAGGGGCTAACGAGCAGTACTTC. Translated: CASSEFSTGANEQYF.

The rearrangement joins TRBV29-1 to TRBJ2-1; 8 bases are shared with TRBD2. Germline V gene sequence: CDR1 SQVTM, CDR2 ANQGSEA. With V trimmed by 6 bases and J by 1 base, 8 bases remained unmatched. The CDR3 length is 15 residues. The CDR3 DNA reads as TGCAGCGTCGCATTAGCGGGGTTTTCCTACAATGAGCAGTTCTTC. Translation: CSVALAGFSYNEQFF.

The chain combines TRBV12-3 or TRBV12-4 with TRBJ2-1; 7 bases align to TRBD1. The CDR3 sequence is 13 residues long. V lost 6 bases to trimming and J lost 6 bases; unmatched junction nucleotides: 5. CDR3 coding DNA: TGTGCCAGCAGGCCTGGACAGGCCAATGAGCAGTTCTTC. It yields the protein CASRPGQANEQFF.

This sequence joins TRBV27 and TRBJ1-5, with 7 bases fitting TRBD1. V shed 6 bases, J shed 3 bases, and the junction held 14 bases outside the gene matches. Germline V gene lookup returns CDR1 MNHEY and CDR2 SMNVEV (reference sequence). The CDR3 totals 17 residues. CDR3 protein: CASRRTFTGEANQPQHF. The CDR3 coding sequence is TGTGCCAGCAGAAGAACTTTCACAGGGGAGGCCAATCAGCCCCAGCATTTT.

The chain recombines TRBV7-2 with TRBJ1-2; unclear D gene. Trimming took 1 base from V and 5 from J, leaving 11 bases between them. The CDR3 consists of 14 residues. The germline gives CDR1 SGHTA, CDR2 FQGNSA. The CDR3 bases are TGTGCCAGCAGCTTAGTTGCCGCAGAATATGGCTACACCTTC. Amino acid sequence: CASSLVAAEYGYTF.

J is TRBJ2-3 and V is TRBV12-3 or TRBV12-4; perhaps TRBD1 as D (5 bases). Trimming stripped 8 bases from V and 6 bases from J, with 9 bases between. The CDR3 runs to 11 residues. The chain's CDR3 is CASGRVDTQYF. CDR3 in DNA: TGTGCCAGCGGCAGGGTTGATACGCAGTATTTT.